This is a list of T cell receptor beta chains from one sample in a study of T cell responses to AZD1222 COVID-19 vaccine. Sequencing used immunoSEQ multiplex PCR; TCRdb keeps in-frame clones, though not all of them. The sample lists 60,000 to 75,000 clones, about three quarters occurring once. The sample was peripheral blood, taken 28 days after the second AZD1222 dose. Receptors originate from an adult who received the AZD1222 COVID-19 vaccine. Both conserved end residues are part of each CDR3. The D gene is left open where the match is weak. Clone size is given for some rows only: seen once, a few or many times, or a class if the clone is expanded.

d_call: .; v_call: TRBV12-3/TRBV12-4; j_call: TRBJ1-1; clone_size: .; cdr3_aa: CASSSKGTEAFF; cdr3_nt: TGTGCCAGCAGTTCTAAAGGGACTGAAGCTTTCTTT
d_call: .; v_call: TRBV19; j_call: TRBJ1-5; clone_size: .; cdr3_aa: CASSRTDSNQPQHF; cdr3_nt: TGTGCCAGTAGTAGGACGGATAGCAATCAGCCCCAGCATTTT
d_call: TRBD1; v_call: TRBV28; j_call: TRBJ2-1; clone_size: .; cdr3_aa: CASSKTGTVSYNEQFF; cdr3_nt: TGTGCCAGCAGTAAAACAGGGACAGTCTCCTACAATGAGCAGTTCTTC
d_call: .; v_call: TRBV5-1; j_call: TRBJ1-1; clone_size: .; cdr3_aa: CASSLLGGTLNTEAFF; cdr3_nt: TGCGCCAGCAGCTTGCTCGGGGGGACTCTGAACACTGAAGCTTTCTTT
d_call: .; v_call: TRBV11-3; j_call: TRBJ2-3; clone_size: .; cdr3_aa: CASSLILRGGGADTQYF; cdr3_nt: TGTGCCAGCAGCCTCATTCTTCGAGGCGGTGGGGCAGATACGCAGTATTTT
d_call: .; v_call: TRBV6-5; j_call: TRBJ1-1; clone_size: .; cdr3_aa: CASSYEGPVNTEAFF; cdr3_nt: TGTGCCAGCAGTTACGAGGGGCCGGTGAACACTGAAGCTTTCTTT
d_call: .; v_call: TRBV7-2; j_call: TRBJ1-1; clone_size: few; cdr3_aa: CASSQGGVNTEAFF; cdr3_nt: TGTGCCAGCAGCCAGGGTGGGGTGAACACTGAAGCTTTCTTT
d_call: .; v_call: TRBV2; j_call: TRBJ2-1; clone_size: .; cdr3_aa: CASSVEGYNEQFF; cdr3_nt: TGTGCCAGCAGTGTTGAGGGTTACAATGAGCAGTTCTTC
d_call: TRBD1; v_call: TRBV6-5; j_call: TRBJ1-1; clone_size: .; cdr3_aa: CASSLTGTNTEAFF; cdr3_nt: TGTGCCAGCAGTTTGACAGGGACCAACACTGAAGCTTTCTTT
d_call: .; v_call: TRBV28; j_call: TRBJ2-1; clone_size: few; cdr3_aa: CASFAGREAHEQFF; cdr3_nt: TGTGCCAGCTTTGCCGGGAGAGAAGCCCACGAGCAGTTCTTC
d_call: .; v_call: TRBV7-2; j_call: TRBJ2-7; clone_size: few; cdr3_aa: CASKKSNSYEQYF; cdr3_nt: TGTGCCAGCAAAAAGTCGAACTCCTACGAGCAGTACTTC
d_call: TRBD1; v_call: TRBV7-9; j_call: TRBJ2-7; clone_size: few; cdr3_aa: CASGQGALHEQYF; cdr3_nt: TGTGCCAGCGGTCAGGGGGCTCTCCACGAGCAGTACTTC
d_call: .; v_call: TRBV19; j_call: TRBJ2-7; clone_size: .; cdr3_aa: CASSIGSPGAGAYEQYF; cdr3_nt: TGTGCCAGTAGTATAGGATCGCCGGGGGCCGGGGCCTACGAGCAGTACTTC
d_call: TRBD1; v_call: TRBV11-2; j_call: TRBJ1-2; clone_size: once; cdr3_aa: CASSHRDSHYYGYTF; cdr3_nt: TGTGCCAGCAGCCACCGGGACAGTCATTACTATGGCTACACCTTC
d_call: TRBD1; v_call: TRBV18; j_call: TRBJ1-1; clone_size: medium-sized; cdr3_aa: CASSLTGGNTEAFF; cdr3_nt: TGTGCCAGCTCACTCACAGGGGGGAACACTGAAGCTTTCTTT
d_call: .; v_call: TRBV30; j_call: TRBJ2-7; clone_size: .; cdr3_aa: CAWSDTRSSYEQYF; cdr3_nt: TGTGCCTGGAGTGATACAAGGAGCTCCTACGAGCAGTACTTC
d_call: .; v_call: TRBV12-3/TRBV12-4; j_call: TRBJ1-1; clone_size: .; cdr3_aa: CASSFNTRTEAFF; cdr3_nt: TGTGCCAGCAGTTTTAACACTCGGACAGAAGCTTTCTTT
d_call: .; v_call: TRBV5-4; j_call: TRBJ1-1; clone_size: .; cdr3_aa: CASSWGQVANTEAFF; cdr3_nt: TGTGCCAGCAGTTGGGGTCAGGTAGCGAACACTGAAGCTTTCTTT
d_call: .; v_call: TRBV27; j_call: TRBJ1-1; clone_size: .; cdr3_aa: CASSSPTQPEAFF; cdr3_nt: TGTGCCAGCAGTTCCCCGACGCAGCCTGAAGCTTTCTTT
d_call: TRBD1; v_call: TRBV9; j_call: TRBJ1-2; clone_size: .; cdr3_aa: CASSVGTGNYGYTF; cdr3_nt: TGTGCCAGCAGCGTCGGGACAGGGAACTATGGCTACACCTTC
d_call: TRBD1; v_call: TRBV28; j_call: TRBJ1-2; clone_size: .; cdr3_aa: CASSPGGNYGYTF; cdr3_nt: TGTGCCAGCAGCCCAGGGGGAAACTATGGCTACACCTTC
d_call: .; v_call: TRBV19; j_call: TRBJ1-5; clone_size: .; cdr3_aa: CASQSGALFDNQPQHF; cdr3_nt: TGTGCCAGTCAGTCGGGGGCTTTGTTTGATAATCAGCCCCAGCATTTT
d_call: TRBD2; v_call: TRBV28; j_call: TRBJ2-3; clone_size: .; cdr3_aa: CASSFRLAGVAQYF; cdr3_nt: TGTGCCAGCAGTTTCCGACTAGCGGGGGTCGCGCAGTATTTT
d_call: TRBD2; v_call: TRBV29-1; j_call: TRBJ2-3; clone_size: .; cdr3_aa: CSVEDLAGGLDTQYF; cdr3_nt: TGCAGCGTTGAAGATCTAGCGGGGGGGCTTGATACGCAGTATTTT
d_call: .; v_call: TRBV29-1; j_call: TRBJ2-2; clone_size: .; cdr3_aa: CSVVWGPVTGELFF; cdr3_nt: TGCAGCGTTGTGTGGGGGCCGGTCACCGGGGAGCTGTTTTTT
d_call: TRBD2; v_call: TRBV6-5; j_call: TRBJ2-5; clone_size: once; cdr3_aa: CASRKLAGEQETQYF; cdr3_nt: TGTGCCAGCAGAAAACTAGCGGGGGAGCAAGAGACCCAGTACTTC
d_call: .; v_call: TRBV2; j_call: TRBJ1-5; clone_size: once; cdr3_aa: CASSESGYQPQHF; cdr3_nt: TGTGCCAGCAGTGAAAGTGGATATCAGCCCCAGCATTTT
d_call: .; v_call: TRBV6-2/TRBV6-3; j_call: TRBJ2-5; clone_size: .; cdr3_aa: CASSYNGIRVTQYF; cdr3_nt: TGTGCCAGCAGTTACAACGGGATTAGGGTTACCCAGTACTTC
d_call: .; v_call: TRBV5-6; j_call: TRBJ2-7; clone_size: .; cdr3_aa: CASSLLDRSYEQYF; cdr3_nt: TGTGCCAGCAGCTTGTTGGACAGATCCTACGAGCAGTACTTC
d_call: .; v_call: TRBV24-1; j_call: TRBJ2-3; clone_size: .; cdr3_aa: CATVGDLTDTQYF; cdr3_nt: TGTGCCACGGTTGGAGATCTCACAGATACGCAGTATTTT
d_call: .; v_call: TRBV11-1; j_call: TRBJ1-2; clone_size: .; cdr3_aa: CASSRGPNYGYTF; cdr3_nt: TGTGCCAGCAGCAGGGGACCAAACTATGGCTACACCTTC
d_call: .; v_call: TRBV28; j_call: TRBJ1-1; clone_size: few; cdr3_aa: CASSLIGRDTEAFF; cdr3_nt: TGTGCCAGCAGTTTAATCGGGAGGGACACTGAAGCTTTCTTT
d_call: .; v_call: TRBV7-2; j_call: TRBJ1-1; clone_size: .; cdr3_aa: CASSMTGTTEAFF; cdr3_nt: TGTGCCAGCAGCATGACAGGCACCACTGAAGCTTTCTTT
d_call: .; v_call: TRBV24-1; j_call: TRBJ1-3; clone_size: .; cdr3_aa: CATSDGGRSGNTIYF; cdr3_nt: TGTGCCACCAGTGACGGCGGGCGCTCTGGAAACACCATATATTTT
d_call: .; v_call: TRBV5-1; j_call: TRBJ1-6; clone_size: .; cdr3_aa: CASSSDNDSYSPLHF; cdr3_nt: TGCGCCAGCAGTTCCGACAACGACAGCTATTCACCCCTCCACTTT
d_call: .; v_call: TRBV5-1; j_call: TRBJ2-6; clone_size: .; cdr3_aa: CASSLATGANVLTF; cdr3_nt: TGCGCCAGCAGCTTGGCCACTGGGGCCAACGTCCTGACTTTC